The clone carrying this TCR beta chain came up once. Its antigen is currently unknown. This sample is part of a study of cytomegalovirus exposure and HLA in healthy donors. Germline V gene lookup returns CDR1 LNHDA and CDR2 SQIVND (reference sequence). CDR3 size: 17 residues. V dropped 6 bases and J dropped 0; count of bases not matched to a gene: 6. 13 Jbeta primers and 60 Vbeta primers were used for the PCR. The protocol was immunoSEQ multiplex PCR, while the TCRdb copy is restricted to in-frame clones and leaves out a portion. The profile covers over 150,000 clones, with over 70% appearing a single time and roughly 3.6% taken by the ten largest. Study-wide results and caveats: Both high specificity and high sensitivity reportedly marked the classifier's diagnosis of cytomegalovirus status. After further analysis at a later stage, under 20,000 TCR beta sequences were associated with HLA alleles at 0.05 false discovery rate. The investigators catalogued 150 or so TCR beta chains as cytomegalovirus-associated.

This receptor was identified in a woman in her sixties or seventies in good health and CMV-seropositive. This chain links TRBV19 with TRBJ2-1, with 12 nucleotides matching TRBD2. The sample taken for sequencing was PBMCs. In DNA, the CDR3 is TGTGCCAGTAGACTAGCGGGAGGCCTGAGCTCCTACAATGAGCAGTTCTTC. It specifies CASRLAGGLSSYNEQFF.